This entry concerns a single TCR beta chain. TCRdb's table, derived via immunoSEQ multiplex PCR, lists solely in-frame clones and lacks some. The repertoire holds 390,000 or so clones, with around 92% as singletons. The source of the sample is a study of blood T cell repertoires in COVID-19. At the level of the study: The cDNA or gDNA used as material had been derived from T cells, B-cell-depleted T cells, or PBMCs.

This CDR3 is built from 15 residues. The V gene lost 3 bases and the J gene lost 1 base, with 12 bases spanning the gap. Germline V gene lookup returns CDR1 SEHNR and CDR2 FQNEAQ (reference sequence). Enrolled during active infection, Seattle patients were then followed longitudinally. The rearrangement links TRBV7-9 to TRBJ1-1; D is perhaps TRBD1 (6 bases). The sequence came from a woman under 40 with COVID-19, enrolled during active disease. The sample was peripheral blood. Written as DNA, the CDR3 is TGTGCCAGCAGCTTTTCTGGGGGGGCGAACACTGAAGCTTTCTTT. Its protein product is CASSFSGGANTEAFF.